This T cell receptor (beta chain) was sequenced for a study of T-cell reconstitution after alpha-beta-depleted transplantation in children. Construction of the TCRbeta library involved unique molecular identifiers. TCRdb ran MiXCR on the PCR reads and lists one entry per CDR3 protein. Among about 610,000 distinct CDR3 sequences listed, over 9.5% were seen once. CDR1 and CDR2 from the germline V gene are GTSNPN and SVGIG (reference sequence). The length of the CDR3 is 11 residues. Trimming cost V 3 bases and J 3 bases, with 6 bases left between them. This clonotype was observed a handful of times. The sequencing here drew on PBMCs from the stem cell graft donor, taken from the stem cell graft. This sequence joins TRBV30 and TRBJ2-7; D not certain. This TCR was sampled from a human donor who donated a stem cell graft to a child with acute myeloid leukemia. The DNA of the CDR3 is TGTGCCTGGAGGGAAGTCTACGAGCAGTACTTC. Its protein is CAWREVYEQYF.